This T cell receptor (beta chain) was recorded in a study of OX40 agonist ivuxolimab in advanced cancers. About the research overall: Ivuxolimab doses were 0.01, 0.1, 0.3, 1.5, 3 or 10 mg/kg every 2 weeks. Patients were about 83% male with ages roughly 23 to 79, mean 60.

TCRdb keeps only in-frame clones here, not all; method: immunoSEQ multiplex PCR. The repertoire holds about 120,000 clones, with roughly 89% as singletons. The CDR3 is 13 residues long. V was clipped by 0 bases and J by 5 bases, with 8 bases between them. CDR1 and CDR2 from the germline V gene are ENHRY and SYGVKD. The TCR was taken from an adult with an advanced solid tumor such as melanoma, head and neck, liver or kidney cancer. V and J are TRBV10-3 and TRBJ2-7; D is possibly TRBD1 (5 bases). The input for sequencing was CD4+ or CD8+ T cells sorted from blood, taken in a trial of the OX40 agonist ivuxolimab. CDR3 DNA sequence: TGTGCCATCAGTGAGTCTCAGGGTAACGAGCAGTACTTC. Translation gives CAISESQGNEQYF.